A single sample gave rise to the 5 T cell receptor beta chains below, sequenced in a study of shared clonotypes between healthy human individuals. The assay was immunoSEQ multiplex PCR, and TCRdb's table has in-frame clones only and misses some. This table has roughly 2,500,000 clones, more than 85% appearing once. Sequenced sample: naive CD4+ T cells from PBMCs. As to subset: CD45RA+ positively selected. These receptors were obtained from a man aged 18 to 35 in good health. Some clones in this sample may be carry-over from other donors' samples.

This chain connects TRBV6-5 to TRBJ2-7, with D possibly being TRBD1 (5 bases). Trimming left V 8 bases short and J 7 bases short, with 21 bases between. Germline CDR1 reads MNHEY; CDR2 reads SVGAGI. This CDR3 comprises 14 residues. The CDR3 sequence is CASWGPGKVWEQYF. DNA of the CDR3: TGTGCCAGCTGGGGCCCGGGTAAGGTATGGGAGCAGTACTTC.

With respect to this clone: Other nucleotide sequences in the sample specify the same CDR3. The CDR3: CASSLDRTDTQYF. DNA for the CDR3: TGTGCCAGCAGTTTGGACAGAACAGATACGCAGTATTTT. The chain combines TRBV28 with TRBJ2-3; a weak D match, TRBD1 (6 bases). CDR1 is MDHEN, CDR2 SYDVKM, per germline. The CDR3 totals 13 residues. Trimming stripped 3 bases from V and 3 bases from J, with 7 bases between.

This clone has a single count. The rearrangement uses TRBV28 and TRBJ1-5, with D unclear. V dropped 4 bases and J dropped 11 bases, with 15 bases sitting between them. The length of the CDR3 is 13 residues. Germline assignment: CDR1 MDHEN and CDR2 SYDVKM. In DNA, the CDR3 is TGTGCCAGCAGTTCCCCCCTCGGGGATACCCAGCATTTT. Translation: CASSSPLGDTQHF.

The chain is built from TRBV5-1 and TRBJ2-1; TRBD2 aligns across 7 bases. Germline values: CDR1 SGHRS, CDR2 YFSETQ. This CDR3 is 15 amino acids long. The ends lost 2 bases at V and 5 bases at J; junction bases unmatched: 7. This chain's CDR3 is CASSLGLDRDNEQFF. CDR3 sequence (DNA): TGCGCCAGCAGCTTAGGACTAGATAGAGACAATGAGCAGTTCTTC.

V and J are TRBV5-1 and TRBJ2-1; TRBD2 matches at 10 bases. CDR3 size: 15 residues. The V gene's germline CDR1 is SGHRS and CDR2 YFSETQ. The J segment lost 4 bases and the V segment lost 3 bases, leaving 4 bases of the junction unmatched. The CDR3 sequence: CASSSRTSGYNEQFF. DNA of the CDR3: TGCGCCAGCAGCTCGAGGACTAGCGGATACAATGAGCAGTTCTTC.